One sample yielded the 25 T cell receptor beta chains listed below, sequenced in a study of a mutant IDH1 vaccine in newly diagnosed glioma. Time point in this sample: baseline, week 1 (first vaccination visit). Treatment noted: pre-vaccination baseline after standard-of-care therapy. Profiled with immunoSEQ multiplex PCR; TCRdb holds only in-frame clones, not every one. This table holds just under 95,000 clones, roughly 80% found once. Material: PBMCs, obtained from a glioma patient treated with radiotherapy, temozolomide or both. The receptor source for this set is a woman aged 50 to 65 with glioma.

The table lists this clone with a count of one. This chain uses TRBV19 with TRBJ1-5, with 10 bases identical to TRBD1. CDR1 is LNHDA and CDR2 is SQIVND in the germline V gene (reference sequence). Trimming cost V 5 bases and J 6 bases; bases outside gene matches: 4. This CDR3 region has 14 residues. CDR3 DNA: TGTGCCAGTAGTGTGACAGGGGGCGTTCAGCCCCAGCATTTT. Its translation is CASSVTGGVQPQHF.

V gene TRBV6-6 combines with J gene TRBJ1-5; no reliable D call. Germline V CDR1 and CDR2: MNHNY, SVGAGI (reference sequence). CDR3 size: 13 residues. Trimming removed 6 bases from V and 3 bases from J, with 9 bases in between. CDR3 in DNA: TGTGCCAGCAGCCCTGACGACAATCAGCCCCAGCATTTT. Translating it yields CASSPDDNQPQHF.

V and J are TRBV4-2 and TRBJ1-3; TRBD1 aligns across 7 bases. V shed 0 bases and J 3 bases; nucleotides not matched to a gene: 5. Germline V CDR1 and CDR2: LGHNA, YNFKEQ. The CDR3 consists of 16 residues. The CDR3 is CASSQDDRVGGNTIYF. For the CDR3, the DNA is TGTGCCAGCAGCCAAGATGACAGGGTCGGTGGAAACACCATATATTTT.

This sequence joins TRBV11-2 and TRBJ1-6; D call uncertain. The CDR3 sequence is 17 residues long. CDR1 is SGHAT, CDR2 FQNNGV, per germline. V was clipped by 2 bases and J by 10 bases, with 21 bases between them. The CDR3 protein is CASSLLASRNLESPLHF. In DNA form, the CDR3 reads TGTGCCAGCAGCTTATTGGCCTCTCGTAATTTAGAGTCACCCCTCCACTTT.

The V and J genes are TRBV6-5 and TRBJ2-2, with a tentative D call TRBD2 (6 bases). The CDR3 totals 15 residues. Germline V gives CDR1 MNHEY, CDR2 SVGAGI. V was cut by 7 bases and J by 6 bases, with 18 bases left in between. The DNA of the CDR3 is TGTGCCAGCACGTACCGTCCGGGGGTGGCCGGGGAGCTGTTTTTT. Translation: CASTYRPGVAGELFF.

The chain recombines TRBV5-1 with TRBJ1-1, with 8 bases fitting TRBD1. Losses at the gene ends were 3 bases for V and 0 bases for J; bases not matched to a gene: 22. Germline V CDR1 and CDR2: SGHRS, YFSETQ. The CDR3 is 21 amino acids. The DNA for the CDR3 is TGCGCCAGCAGCTATCCAGAGAGAGACTCAGGGGGCGGGCGGATGAACACTGAAGCTTTCTTT. It translates to CASSYPERDSGGGRMNTEAFF.

The rearrangement uses TRBV27 and TRBJ2-7, with D tentatively TRBD1 (6 bases). V was cut by 2 bases and J by 4 bases, with 12 bases left in between. The CDR3 consists of 14 residues. The germline gives CDR1 MNHEY, CDR2 SMNVEV (reference sequence). CDR3: CASSLEGTQYEQYF. The CDR3 DNA sequence: TGTGCCAGCAGTTTAGAAGGGACACAGTACGAGCAGTACTTC.

The V gene is TRBV18, the J gene TRBJ2-3; D gene ambiguous. The CDR3 is 13 residues long. With 2 bases removed from V and 4 bases from J, the gap between germline ends came to 7 bases. Germline V gives CDR1 KGHSH, CDR2 LQKENI. CDR3 sequence (DNA): TGTGCCAGCTCACCATTGGTCCCAGATACGCAGTATTTT. Its protein product is CASSPLVPDTQYF.

This chain links TRBV6-5 with TRBJ2-3, with a tentative D call TRBD1 (6 bases). Deletions cut 6 bases from V and 1 base from J, with 8 bases between. Germline V CDR1 and CDR2: MNHEY, SVGAGI. The CDR3 consists of 13 residues. For the CDR3, the DNA is TGTGCCAGCAGCGGGACACGCACAGATACGCAGTATTTT. This translates into CASSGTRTDTQYF.

The chain links TRBV25-1 to TRBJ2-3, with TRBD1 as a possible D gene (6 bases). The ends were cut back, 3 bases at V and 3 bases at J, with 16 bases in the middle. Germline V CDR1 and CDR2: MGHDK, SYGVNS. This CDR3 has 16 residues. The CDR3 DNA sequence: TGTGCCAGCAGTGACCTCCGGGACACATCGACAGATACGCAGTATTTT. Its protein is CASSDLRDTSTDTQYF.

The V and J genes are TRBV13 and TRBJ2-3; no reliable D call. This CDR3 spans 13 amino acids. Germline CDR1 is PRHDT and CDR2 is FYEKMQ (reference sequence). Trimming removed 4 bases at V and 3 bases at J, with 8 bases between. CDR3 amino acids: CASSSYTTDTQYF. CDR3 in DNA: TGTGCCAGCAGCTCCTATACAACAGATACGCAGTATTTT.

This clone was seen once. The V gene is TRBV4-2, the J gene TRBJ1-6, with 7 bases that match TRBD1. From germline, CDR1 is LGHNA and CDR2 YNFKEQ. V shed 2 bases, J shed 6 bases, and the junction held 4 bases outside the gene matches. The CDR3 extends over 15 amino acids. CDR3 coding DNA: TGTGCCAGCAGCCAATCGGACAGGTCTAATTCACCCCTCCACTTT. Translation: CASSQSDRSNSPLHF.

Points on this clone: The same CDR3 is also encoded by other DNA sequences in this sample. This rearrangement joins TRBV7-2 to TRBJ1-5; 12 bases agree with TRBD1. The ends lost 0 bases at V and 4 bases at J; junction bases unmatched: 7. The CDR3 totals 18 residues. Germline values: CDR1 SGHTA, CDR2 FQGNSA. The CDR3 sequence: CASSLASGTGGRNQPQHF. CDR3 coding DNA: TGTGCCAGCAGCTTAGCGTCCGGGACAGGGGGCAGGAATCAGCCCCAGCATTTT.

The genes are TRBV28 and TRBJ1-6; D call uncertain. This CDR3 has 12 amino acids. Looked up from germline, CDR1 is MDHEN and CDR2 is SYDVKM. V shed 6 bases and J shed 5 bases, with 5 bases lying between them. The CDR3 loop is CASRGNNSPLHF. The DNA of the CDR3 is TGTGCCAGCAGGGGAAATAATTCACCCCTCCACTTT.

The chain couples TRBV30 to TRBJ1-5, with D possibly TRBD1 on 6 matching bases. There are 13 residues in the CDR3. Trimming cost V 7 bases and J 10 bases, with 20 bases left between them. Germline CDR1 is GTSNPN and CDR2 is SVGIG (reference sequence). CDR3 protein: CAFTRDGGGPQHF. The CDR3 nucleotides are TGTGCCTTTACCCGGGACGGGGGCGGACCCCAGCATTTT. Looking up the rest from reference TRBV30 and TRBJ1-5 gives the full variable domain: SQTIHQWPATLVQPVGSPLSLECTVEGTSNPNLYWYRQAAGRGLQLLFYSVGIGQISSEVPQNLSASRPQDRQFILSSKKLLLSDSGFYLCAFTRDGGGPQHFGDGTRLSIL.

This sequence joins TRBV6-1 and TRBJ1-5, with D perhaps TRBD1 (6 bases). V lost 1 base and J lost 4, with 11 bases in between. The length of the CDR3 is 15 residues. The germline gives CDR1 MNHNS, CDR2 SASEGT. CDR3 sequence reads: CASSEVGGWNQPQHF. For the CDR3, the DNA is TGTGCCAGCAGTGAAGTTGGGGGCTGGAATCAGCCCCAGCATTTT.

This chain uses TRBV7-9 with TRBJ1-1; the match to TRBD1 covers 7 bases. CDR3 length: 14 amino acids. The junction had 9 bases not matched to a gene; V was cut back by 5 bases and J by 6 bases. Looked up from germline, CDR1 is SEHNR and CDR2 is FQNEAQ (reference sequence). CDR3 sequence (DNA): TGTGCCAGCAGCCGGACGACAGGGAGAGCTGAAGCTTTCTTT. Amino acid sequence: CASSRTTGRAEAFF. The full variable domain, completed using reference TRBV7-9 and TRBJ1-1, is DTGVSQNPRHKITKRGQNVTFRCDPISEHNRLYWYRQTLGQGPEFLTYFQNEAQLEKSRLLSDRFSAERPKGSFSTLEIQRTEQGDSAMYLCASSRTTGRAEAFFGQGTRLTVV.

This clone was counted a few times. The CDR3 region has the DNA TGCGCCAGCAGCTGGGGGGGAGAGGGATACAATGAGCAGTTCTTC. Its translation is CASSWGGEGYNEQFF. V gene TRBV5-1 combines with J gene TRBJ2-1; 7 positions agree with TRBD2. This CDR3 contains 15 residues. V lost 3 bases, J lost 4 bases, and 7 bases stayed unmatched. CDR1 is SGHRS, CDR2 YFSETQ, per germline. The full variable domain, rest sourced from reference TRBV5-1 and TRBJ2-1, is KAGVTQTPRYLIKTRGQQVTLSCSPISGHRSVSWYQQTPGQGLQFLFEYFSETQRNKGNFPGRFSGRQFSNSRSEMNVSTLELGDSALYLCASSWGGEGYNEQFFGPGTRLTVL.

The V and J genes are TRBV11-2 and TRBJ2-7; no definite D call. The CDR3 is 14 residues long. Germline assignment: CDR1 SGHAT and CDR2 FQNNGV. V dropped 5 bases and J dropped 3 bases, with 14 bases sitting between them. CDR3 in amino acids: CASSLGPAGYEQYF. The CDR3 nucleotides read TGTGCCAGCAGCCTTGGGCCTGCCGGCTACGAGCAGTACTTC.

This clone was counted only a few times. The chain joins TRBV7-3 to TRBJ2-7; D gene uncertain. This CDR3 is built from 13 residues. Trimming pared 1 base from V and 3 bases from J, leaving 7 bases between. Germline CDR1 is SGHTA and CDR2 is FQGTGA. CDR3 loop: CASSLKGNYEQYF. The CDR3 DNA reads TGTGCCAGCAGCTTAAAAGGGAACTACGAGCAGTACTTC.

This clone was recorded only once. The chain couples TRBV5-4 to TRBJ1-6; D is ambiguous. Germline CDR1 reads SGHNT; CDR2 reads YYREEE (reference sequence). The ends were cut back, 5 bases at V and 7 bases at J, with 19 bases in the middle. CDR3 length: 16 residues. The CDR3 DNA sequence: TGTGCCAGCAGGGGTGCGGAGGGAAGCTCCAATTCACCCCTCCACTTT. This codes for CASRGAEGSSNSPLHF.

CDR3 bases: TGTGCCTGGAGTGCCCTAGGGCCCGGGGAGCAGTACTTC. Its translation: CAWSALGPGEQYF. V and J are TRBV30 and TRBJ2-7; D ambiguous. The germline V gene encodes CDR1 GTSNPN and CDR2 SVGIG (reference sequence). The CDR3 is 13 amino acids. V was pared by 1 base and J by 7 bases, with 14 bases between.

The chain joins TRBV5-1 to TRBJ1-3; no firm D call. Trimming left V 0 bases short and J 4 bases short, with 14 bases between. The length of the CDR3 is 16 residues. Germline CDR1 and CDR2: SGHRS and YFSETQ. DNA of the CDR3: TGCGCCAGCAGCTTGGGAACTAGGACCGCCGGAAACACCATATATTTT. It codes for CASSLGTRTAGNTIYF.

The DNA of the CDR3 is TGTGCCAGCGCAAGAGGACTAGCCAAAAACATTCAGTACTTC. Translated, it gives CASARGLAKNIQYF. The genes are TRBV6-5 and TRBJ2-4; possible D gene TRBD2, 5 bases. Trimming took 8 bases from V and 0 from J, leaving 11 bases between them. The CDR3 extends over 14 amino acids. CDR1 is MNHEY, CDR2 SVGAGI, per germline.

The rearrangement joins TRBV19 to TRBJ2-3; D is tentatively TRBD1 or TRBD2 (5 bases each). Looked up from germline, CDR1 is LNHDA and CDR2 is SQIVND (reference sequence). This CDR3 region has 15 residues. Deletions cut 3 bases from V and 4 bases from J, with 14 bases between. The CDR3, as DNA: TGTGCCAGTAGTATTTGGGGGTCTAGGGCAGATACGCAGTATTTT. Its translation: CASSIWGSRADTQYF. Based on the CDR3 plus reference TRBV19 and TRBJ2-3, the full variable domain is DGGITQSPKYLFRKEGQNVTLSCEQNLNHDAMYWYRQDPGQGLRLIYYSQIVNDFQKGDIAEGYSVSREKKESFPLTVTSAQKNPTAFYLCASSIWGSRADTQYFGPGTRLTVL.